A selection of T cell receptor beta chains follows, all from one sample in a study of technical replicates of blood from a few donors. Sequencing used immunoSEQ multiplex PCR; TCRdb keeps in-frame clones, though not all of them. The sample consists of about 15,000 clones, over 75% of them appearing once. What was sequenced was PBMCs. All receptors come from a human donor in good health. Both conserved end residues are part of each CDR3. A D gene is named only where the DNA matches it firmly. Clone size is not always given. Where it is, it says once, few, many or a class for expanded clones.

j_call: TRBJ2-1
v_call: TRBV27
d_call: TRBD2
clone_size: .
cdr3_aa: CASSLSTSGYNEQFF
cdr3_nt: TGTGCCAGCAGTTTATCGACTAGCGGTTACAATGAGCAGTTCTTC

j_call: TRBJ2-3
v_call: TRBV5-1
d_call: TRBD1
clone_size: .
cdr3_aa: CASSLHRGTTDTQYF
cdr3_nt: TGCGCCAGCAGCTTGCACAGGGGGACCACAGATACGCAGTATTTT

j_call: TRBJ2-2
v_call: TRBV4-1
d_call: TRBD1
clone_size: .
cdr3_aa: CASSPDRTTGELFF
cdr3_nt: TGCGCCAGCAGCCCGGACAGGACAACCGGGGAGCTGTTTTTT

j_call: TRBJ2-3
v_call: TRBV19
d_call: .
clone_size: .
cdr3_aa: CASSIDPNTGLSQYF
cdr3_nt: TGTGCCAGTAGTATAGATCCCAATACAGGGCTCTCGCAGTATTTT

j_call: TRBJ1-5
v_call: TRBV19
d_call: .
clone_size: .
cdr3_aa: CASTKGAGSQPQHF
cdr3_nt: TGTGCCAGTACCAAGGGAGCGGGTAGCCAGCCCCAGCATTTT

j_call: TRBJ2-5
v_call: TRBV2
d_call: TRBD2
clone_size: .
cdr3_aa: CASSAGLAAQETQYF
cdr3_nt: TGTGCCAGCAGTGCGGGACTAGCGGCCCAAGAGACCCAGTACTTC

j_call: TRBJ2-1
v_call: TRBV7-8
d_call: .
clone_size: .
cdr3_aa: CASSLERDYEQFF
cdr3_nt: TGTGCCAGCAGCTTAGAACGGGACTATGAGCAGTTCTTC

j_call: TRBJ1-2
v_call: TRBV27
d_call: .
clone_size: few
cdr3_aa: CASRQTANYGYTF
cdr3_nt: TGTGCCAGCAGGCAGACAGCTAACTATGGCTACACCTTC

j_call: TRBJ2-7
v_call: TRBV13
d_call: .
clone_size: .
cdr3_aa: CASSLAGSSYEQYF
cdr3_nt: TGTGCCAGCAGCTTAGCCGGGAGTTCCTACGAGCAGTACTTC

j_call: TRBJ2-5
v_call: TRBV29-1
d_call: .
clone_size: once
cdr3_aa: CSVALDSPQETQYF
cdr3_nt: TGCAGCGTAGCCTTAGACAGTCCCCAAGAGACCCAGTACTTC

j_call: TRBJ1-2
v_call: TRBV6-6
d_call: .
clone_size: .
cdr3_aa: CASSPDYGYTF
cdr3_nt: TGTGCCAGCAGTCCCGACTATGGCTACACCTTC

j_call: TRBJ2-6
v_call: TRBV4-1
d_call: .
clone_size: .
cdr3_aa: CASSRENSGANVLTF
cdr3_nt: TGCGCCAGCAGCCGCGAGAACTCTGGGGCCAACGTCCTGACTTTC

j_call: TRBJ2-7
v_call: TRBV6-1
d_call: .
clone_size: .
cdr3_aa: CASRRDNIYEQYF
cdr3_nt: TGTGCCAGCAGACGGGACAACATTTACGAGCAGTACTTC

j_call: TRBJ2-3
v_call: TRBV14
d_call: .
clone_size: .
cdr3_aa: CASSQPGDTQYF
cdr3_nt: TGTGCCAGCAGCCAGCCCGGGGATACGCAGTATTTT

j_call: TRBJ2-3
v_call: TRBV29-1
d_call: TRBD2
clone_size: .
cdr3_aa: CSVREGLAGTDTQYF
cdr3_nt: TGCAGCGTCAGGGAGGGACTAGCGGGGACAGATACGCAGTATTTT

j_call: TRBJ2-7
v_call: TRBV14
d_call: TRBD1
clone_size: .
cdr3_aa: CASSQLTGMVYEQYF
cdr3_nt: TGTGCCAGCAGCCAACTGACAGGGATGGTGTACGAGCAGTACTTC

j_call: TRBJ2-3
v_call: TRBV29-1
d_call: .
clone_size: once
cdr3_aa: CSAEGGRRADTQYF
cdr3_nt: TGCAGCGCCGAAGGTGGGAGGAGGGCCGATACGCAGTATTTT

j_call: TRBJ2-2
v_call: TRBV2
d_call: .
clone_size: .
cdr3_aa: CAGQRTTNTGELFF
cdr3_nt: TGTGCCGGACAGAGGACGACGAACACCGGGGAGCTGTTTTTT

j_call: TRBJ2-1
v_call: TRBV4-1
d_call: .
clone_size: .
cdr3_aa: CASSQEIRRDNEQFF
cdr3_nt: TGCGCCAGCAGCCAAGAAATCCGCAGGGACAATGAGCAGTTCTTC

j_call: TRBJ2-7
v_call: TRBV5-1
d_call: TRBD1
clone_size: .
cdr3_aa: CASSNDRGIEQYF
cdr3_nt: TGCGCCAGCAGCAATGACAGGGGGATCGAGCAGTACTTC

j_call: TRBJ1-3
v_call: TRBV2
d_call: .
clone_size: few
cdr3_aa: CASLDSPNSGNTIYF
cdr3_nt: TGTGCCAGCCTGGACAGCCCCAACTCTGGAAACACCATATATTTT

j_call: TRBJ1-5
v_call: TRBV19
d_call: TRBD1
clone_size: .
cdr3_aa: CASSIPQGTNQPQHF
cdr3_nt: TGTGCCAGTAGTATCCCACAGGGGACGAATCAGCCCCAGCATTTT

j_call: TRBJ2-1
v_call: TRBV7-2
d_call: .
clone_size: .
cdr3_aa: CASSQLVGLSSYNEQFF
cdr3_nt: TGTGCCAGCAGCCAGCTGGTTGGACTAAGCTCCTACAATGAGCAGTTCTTC

j_call: TRBJ2-2
v_call: TRBV18
d_call: .
clone_size: once
cdr3_aa: CASSPQVGAGTGELFF
cdr3_nt: TGTGCCAGCTCACCACAGGTGGGGGCAGGCACCGGGGAGCTGTTTTTT

j_call: TRBJ1-4
v_call: TRBV5-1
d_call: TRBD1
clone_size: .
cdr3_aa: CASGGGQGDEKLFF
cdr3_nt: TGCGCCAGCGGCGGAGGACAGGGTGATGAAAAACTGTTTTTT

j_call: TRBJ2-7
v_call: TRBV11-2
d_call: TRBD1
clone_size: .
cdr3_aa: CASSEPGQGVEQYF
cdr3_nt: TGTGCCAGCAGCGAGCCGGGACAGGGTGTCGAGCAGTACTTC

j_call: TRBJ1-1
v_call: TRBV6-1
d_call: TRBD1
clone_size: .
cdr3_aa: CASRGQENTEAFF
cdr3_nt: TGTGCCAGCAGGGGACAGGAGAACACTGAAGCTTTCTTT

j_call: TRBJ2-3
v_call: TRBV7-9
d_call: TRBD1
clone_size: .
cdr3_aa: CASSLGTVKDTQYF
cdr3_nt: TGTGCCAGCAGCTTGGGGACAGTAAAAGATACGCAGTATTTT

j_call: TRBJ2-2
v_call: TRBV7-2
d_call: TRBD2
clone_size: .
cdr3_aa: CASSRLAGPNTGELFF
cdr3_nt: TGTGCCAGCAGCCGACTAGCGGGACCGAACACCGGGGAGCTGTTTTTT

j_call: TRBJ2-3
v_call: TRBV9
d_call: TRBD2
clone_size: .
cdr3_aa: CASSGTSASGDTQYF
cdr3_nt: TGTGCCAGCAGCGGTACTAGCGCTTCAGGAGATACGCAGTATTTT

j_call: TRBJ2-7
v_call: TRBV11-1
d_call: TRBD2
clone_size: few
cdr3_aa: CASSPTSGRAREQYF
cdr3_nt: TGTGCCAGCAGCCCGACTAGCGGGAGGGCAAGGGAGCAGTACTTC

j_call: TRBJ1-2
v_call: TRBV28
d_call: .
clone_size: few
cdr3_aa: CASSDSYGYTF
cdr3_nt: TGTGCCAGCAGTGACAGCTATGGCTACACCTTC

j_call: TRBJ1-3
v_call: TRBV5-4
d_call: .
clone_size: .
cdr3_aa: CASSSGSSGNTIYF
cdr3_nt: TGTGCCAGCAGCTCGGGGAGCTCTGGAAACACCATATATTTT

j_call: TRBJ2-7
v_call: TRBV7-9
d_call: TRBD1
clone_size: .
cdr3_aa: CASSLGTGYEQYF
cdr3_nt: TGTGCCAGCAGCTTAGGGACAGGGTACGAGCAGTACTTC

j_call: TRBJ2-7
v_call: TRBV7-2
d_call: TRBD1
clone_size: .
cdr3_aa: CASRLGTGGFYEQYF
cdr3_nt: TGTGCCAGCAGACTCGGGACAGGCGGTTTCTACGAGCAGTACTTC

j_call: TRBJ2-1
v_call: TRBV5-6
d_call: TRBD2
clone_size: .
cdr3_aa: CASNGLAETYNEQFF
cdr3_nt: TGTGCCAGCAACGGACTAGCGGAAACCTACAATGAGCAGTTCTTC

j_call: TRBJ2-3
v_call: TRBV4-2
d_call: .
clone_size: .
cdr3_aa: CASSQDRQGTDTQYF
cdr3_nt: TGTGCCAGCAGCCAAGATAGACAGGGCACAGATACGCAGTATTTT

j_call: TRBJ2-1
v_call: TRBV5-1
d_call: TRBD2
clone_size: .
cdr3_aa: CASSLGLAGDEQFF
cdr3_nt: TGCGCCAGCAGCTTGGGACTAGCGGGGGATGAGCAGTTCTTC

j_call: TRBJ1-3
v_call: TRBV5-1
d_call: .
clone_size: .
cdr3_aa: CASSLVGQDGNTIYF
cdr3_nt: TGCGCCAGCAGCTTGGTGGGTCAGGATGGAAACACCATATATTTT

j_call: TRBJ2-3
v_call: TRBV2
d_call: TRBD1
clone_size: .
cdr3_aa: CASSRDRGRTDTQYF
cdr3_nt: TGTGCCAGCAGTCGCGACAGGGGGCGCACAGATACGCAGTATTTT

j_call: TRBJ1-1
v_call: TRBV4-2
d_call: .
clone_size: .
cdr3_aa: CASSQGDTNTEAFF
cdr3_nt: TGTGCCAGCAGCCAAGGAGATACGAACACTGAAGCTTTCTTT

j_call: TRBJ2-5
v_call: TRBV30
d_call: .
clone_size: .
cdr3_aa: CAWNRQAEGTQYF
cdr3_nt: TGTGCCTGGAACCGACAGGCGGAAGGGACCCAGTACTTC

j_call: TRBJ2-3
v_call: TRBV5-1
d_call: TRBD2
clone_size: few
cdr3_aa: CASSSGLAGAASQYF
cdr3_nt: TGCGCCAGCAGCTCCGGACTAGCGGGAGCAGCGTCGCAGTATTTT

j_call: TRBJ1-2
v_call: TRBV4-1
d_call: .
clone_size: .
cdr3_aa: CASSQVDRPSSYGYTF
cdr3_nt: TGCGCCAGCAGCCAAGTAGACAGGCCGTCCTCCTATGGCTACACCTTC

j_call: TRBJ2-1
v_call: TRBV9
d_call: TRBD2
clone_size: .
cdr3_aa: CASSQTSGSYNEQFF
cdr3_nt: TGTGCCAGCAGCCAAACTAGCGGGAGTTACAATGAGCAGTTCTTC

j_call: TRBJ2-5
v_call: TRBV5-1
d_call: .
clone_size: once
cdr3_aa: CASSLQETQYF
cdr3_nt: TGCGCCAGCAGCCTTCAAGAGACCCAGTACTTC

j_call: TRBJ2-1
v_call: TRBV30
d_call: TRBD2
clone_size: few
cdr3_aa: CAWTSRWGRAGPSSYNEQFF
cdr3_nt: TGTGCCTGGACTTCCCGATGGGGTAGAGCGGGACCTTCCTCCTACAATGAGCAGTTCTTC

j_call: TRBJ2-5
v_call: TRBV7-9
d_call: TRBD1
clone_size: .
cdr3_aa: CASRFRDSQETQYF
cdr3_nt: TGTGCCAGCAGGTTTCGGGACAGCCAAGAGACCCAGTACTTC

j_call: TRBJ2-4
v_call: TRBV27
d_call: TRBD2
clone_size: .
cdr3_aa: CASSVAGTSGRSGSKNIQYF
cdr3_nt: TGTGCCAGCAGTGTTGCCGGGACTAGCGGGAGGTCCGGGTCCAAAAACATTCAGTACTTC